This T cell receptor beta chain was identified during a study of tissue T cells after allogeneic stem cell transplantation. Non-transplant comparator patients with other cancers had at least five gastrointestinal samples and no known gastrointestinal disease. GI sites, liver, skin and spleen were taken after median 9.75 post-mortem hours. General study findings and limits: TCR repertoires tracked anatomic similarity, regardless of disease or transplant status. Across patients, clones rarely overlapped, yet motif clusters were shared tissue-specifically.

Of note for this clone: Its antigen is currently unknown.

Data came from immunoSEQ multiplex PCR; TCRdb stores just in-frame clones and leaves some out. The repertoire has more than 3,500 clones, around 59% of them found once; the top ten carry roughly 30%. V lost 5 bases and J lost 3, with 1 base in between. Germline V CDR1 and CDR2: SGHAT, FQNNGV. CDR3 length: 10 residues. The receptor was derived from a male donor aged 60 or over with lung cancer. Specimen: tissue from the ileum, collected at autopsy. The gene calls are TRBV11-2 and TRBJ1-1; D remains ambiguous. Here the CDR3 DNA reads TGTGCCAGCAGCCACACTGAAGCTTTCTTT. Translated, it gives CASSHTEAFF.